These 21 T cell receptor beta chains were sequenced from one sample in a study of T cell responses to AZD1222 COVID-19 vaccine. The method was immunoSEQ multiplex PCR; TCRdb's version includes in-frame clones alone and lacks a portion of them. The table lists more than 150,000 clones, 85% to 95% of them singletons, with approximately 1.5% in the top ten. The sequenced sample was peripheral blood, obtained 28 days after the second AZD1222 dose. The source is an adult who received the AZD1222 COVID-19 vaccine.

The rearrangement links TRBV19 to TRBJ1-2; no clear D. Germline loops: CDR1 LNHDA, CDR2 SQIVND (reference sequence). The CDR3 is 13 amino acids. Between the trimmed V and J ends, which lost 1 base and 2 bases, there was a span of 5 bases. CDR3 in amino acids: CASSIGENYGYTF. CDR3 DNA: TGTGCCAGTAGTATAGGAGAAAACTATGGCTACACCTTC.

This clone is a singleton in its sample. The chain uses TRBV18 and TRBJ2-5; D might be TRBD1 (5 bases). Germline loops: CDR1 KGHSH, CDR2 LQKENI. This CDR3 spans 14 amino acids. Trimming took off 2 bases at V and 2 bases at J, with 9 bases between the two ends. The CDR3 DNA reads TGTGCCAGCTCACCATGGCAGGGACAAGAGACCCAGTACTTC. Its translation: CASSPWQGQETQYF.

The chain is built from TRBV7-9 and TRBJ2-4; possible D gene TRBD2, 6 bases. In germline, CDR1 is SEHNR, CDR2 FQNEAQ (reference sequence). Trimming took off 2 bases at V and 0 bases at J, with 8 bases between the two ends. CDR3 size: 15 residues. DNA for the CDR3: TGTGCCAGCAGCTTACTCGGGGGAGCCAAAAACATTCAGTACTTC. Encoded protein: CASSLLGGAKNIQYF.

The chain employs TRBV18 and TRBJ1-2, with 11 bases matching TRBD1. Germline-derived CDR1 and CDR2 are KGHSH and LQKENI. J was trimmed by 3 bases and V by 3 bases; bases with no gene match: 6. The CDR3 consists of 16 residues. Written as DNA, the CDR3 is TGTGCCAGCTCACCGTCCGGGACAGGGGGTCACTATGGCTACACCTTC. As protein: CASSPSGTGGHYGYTF.

This sequence joins TRBV27 and TRBJ2-5, with D possibly matching TRBD1 (5 bases). Germline assignment: CDR1 MNHEY and CDR2 SMNVEV (reference sequence). The CDR3 spans 14 residues. V was shortened by 4 bases and J by 2 bases, with 11 bases between the two germline ends. CDR3 nucleotides: TGTGCCAGCAGTTGGGCAGGGCCGCAAGAGACCCAGTACTTC. Translating gives CASSWAGPQETQYF.

The rearrangement uses TRBV25-1 and TRBJ1-2, with D hard to call. The V end lost 6 bases, the J end lost 0 bases, and 17 bases lay between the germline ends. Germline V gives CDR1 MGHDK, CDR2 SYGVNS. The CDR3 contains 16 residues. The CDR3 DNA is TGTGCCAGCAGCGACTACTCGCGGCACTCTAACTATGGCTACACCTTC. It specifies CASSDYSRHSNYGYTF.

J is TRBJ1-5 and V is TRBV6-1; D unclear. Trimming shortened V by 2 bases and J by 7 bases, and 3 bases separated the two germline ends. CDR1 MNHNS and CDR2 SASEGT come from the germline V gene. This CDR3 is 11 amino acids long. The CDR3 loop reads CASSERQPQHF. Written as DNA, the CDR3 is TGTGCCAGCAGTGAAAGACAGCCCCAGCATTTT.

This clone was detected once. This chain uses TRBV12-5 with TRBJ1-2, with 8 positions matching TRBD1. CDR3 size: 14 residues. From germline, CDR1 is LGHNT and CDR2 FRNRAP. V shed 6 bases, J shed 7 bases, and the junction held 10 bases outside the gene matches. As DNA, the CDR3 is TGTGCTAGTGGCCCGGACAGGGTAGGGTTTGGCTACACCTTC. This sequence encodes CASGPDRVGFGYTF. Full variable domain (outside the CDR3, taken from reference TRBV12-5 and TRBJ1-2): DARVTQTPRHKVTEMGQEVTMRCQPILGHNTVFWYRQTMMQGLELLAYFRNRAPLDDSGMPKDRFSAEMPDATLATLKIQPSEPRDSAVYFCASGPDRVGFGYTFGSGTRLTVV.

The chain employs TRBV5-1 and TRBJ1-2, with TRBD1 matching 8 bases. The J segment lost 14 bases and the V segment lost 0 bases, leaving 9 bases of the junction unmatched. CDR3 length: 13 amino acids. Germline CDR1 reads SGHRS; CDR2 reads YFSETQ. This chain's CDR3 is CASSLVAGGRATF. The CDR3 coding sequence is TGCGCCAGCAGCTTGGTGGCAGGGGGCAGAGCAACCTTC.

The chain has TRBV5-1 and TRBJ1-6; 9 bases align to TRBD1. Looked up from germline, CDR1 is SGHRS and CDR2 is YFSETQ. This CDR3 has 16 residues. J lost 10 bases, V lost 4 bases, and 12 bases had no gene match. CDR3 DNA: TGCGCCAGCAGCCCTGGCTTGGGACAGGGAAACTCACCCCTCCACTTT. Protein: CASSPGLGQGNSPLHF.

The chain employs TRBV18 and TRBJ2-7, with 9 bases matching TRBD1. The CDR3 consists of 14 residues. CDR1 is KGHSH and CDR2 is LQKENI in the germline V gene. V gave up 5 bases and J gave up 5 bases; unmatched junction bases: 7. CDR3 sequence: CASSAQGASNEQYF. The CDR3 coding sequence is TGTGCCAGCTCAGCACAGGGGGCTTCCAACGAGCAGTACTTC. Supplemented by reference TRBV18 and TRBJ2-7, the full variable domain reads NAGVMQNPRHLVRRRGQEARLRCSPMKGHSHVYWYRQLPEEGLKFMVYLQKENIIDESGMPKERFSAEFPKEGPSILRIQQVVRGDSAAYFCASSAQGASNEQYFGPGTRLTVT.

The V call is TRBV11-2, the J call TRBJ2-7; D might be TRBD1 (6 bases). In germline, CDR1 is SGHAT, CDR2 FQNNGV. The V and J ends lost 4 bases and 3 bases respectively, with 13 bases between them. This CDR3 is 14 amino acids long. CDR3 DNA sequence: TGTGCCAGCAGCTCGCCACAGACAGGCTACGAGCAGTACTTC. Translating gives CASSSPQTGYEQYF.

The chain links TRBV28 to TRBJ2-7, with TRBD1 identical over 10 bases. The CDR3 length is 15 residues. The V gene's germline CDR1 is MDHEN and CDR2 SYDVKM. The V and J ends lost 4 bases and 5 bases, in that order; junction bases with no gene match: 8. The CDR3 region is CASSSIGTGDHEQYF. The CDR3 DNA reads as TGTGCCAGCAGTTCGATCGGGACAGGGGATCACGAGCAGTACTTC.

This clone is a singleton in its sample. The chain combines TRBV24-1 with TRBJ1-2; TRBD1 matches at 12 bases. J lost 8 bases, V lost 4 bases, and 16 bases had no gene match. The CDR3 length is 18 residues. The V gene's germline CDR1 is KGHDR and CDR2 SFDVKD. The CDR3 protein is CATSDPGTGGWAFGGYTF. CDR3 nucleotide sequence: TGTGCCACCAGTGACCCCGGGACAGGGGGCTGGGCCTTCGGAGGCTACACCTTC.

This chain connects TRBV7-2 to TRBJ1-4; 7 bases fit TRBD1. CDR3 length: 14 residues. Trimming cost V 5 bases and J 4 bases; bases outside gene matches: 4. Germline V gene lookup returns CDR1 SGHTA and CDR2 FQGNSA. CDR3 DNA sequence: TGTGCCAGCAGCCAACAGGGGAATAATGAAAAACTGTTTTTT. It specifies CASSQQGNNEKLFF.

The chain employs TRBV3-1 (or the pseudogene TRBV3-2) and TRBJ1-1; 7 bases fit TRBD1. V gave up 1 base and J gave up 5 bases; unmatched junction bases: 16. CDR1 LGHDT and CDR2 YNNKEL come from the germline V gene (reference sequence). The CDR3 is made up of 18 amino acids. The CDR3 is CASSQVWPYQDRVTEAFF. The CDR3 nucleotides are TGTGCCAGCAGCCAAGTGTGGCCCTACCAAGACAGGGTTACTGAAGCTTTCTTT.

The chain couples TRBV12-5 to TRBJ2-2, with 9 bases matching TRBD2. The CDR3 consists of 16 residues. Germline lookup yields CDR1 LGHNT and CDR2 FRNRAP. J lost 1 base, V lost 1 base, and 1 base had no gene match. In DNA, the CDR3 is TGTGCTAGTGGTTTGGAGCGGGGGGTGAACACCGGGGAGCTGTTTTTT. Its protein is CASGLERGVNTGELFF.

V gene TRBV7-3 combines with J gene TRBJ2-3; 8 positions agree with TRBD1. Germline V gene data show CDR1 as SGHTA and CDR2 as FQGTGA. V was pared by 6 bases and J by 1 base, with 3 bases of the junction left unmatched. This CDR3 spans 14 amino acids. The CDR3 spells CASSEGQGTDTQYF. CDR3 in DNA: TGTGCCAGCAGTGAGGGACAGGGCACAGATACGCAGTATTTT.

This clone occurred a few times. The chain uses TRBV30 and TRBJ1-1; D possibly corresponds to TRBD1 (6 bases). V shed 3 bases and J shed 4 bases, with 18 bases lying between them. Germline CDR1 and CDR2: GTSNPN and SVGIG (reference sequence). This CDR3 spans 15 amino acids. This CDR3 reads CAWSRHPQGFTEAFF. The CDR3 DNA is TGTGCCTGGAGCCGTCACCCTCAGGGGTTCACTGAAGCTTTCTTT. The whole variable domain, remainder taken from reference TRBV30 and TRBJ1-1, is SQTIHQWPATLVQPVGSPLSLECTVEGTSNPNLYWYRQAAGRGLQLLFYSVGIGQISSEVPQNLSASRPQDRQFILSSKKLLLSDSGFYLCAWSRHPQGFTEAFFGQGTRLTVV.

The chain is built from TRBV6-6 and TRBJ1-4; no clear D. This CDR3 has 13 residues. Germline-derived CDR1 and CDR2 are MNHNY and SVGAGI (reference sequence). Trimming took off 7 bases at V and 8 bases at J, with 14 bases between the two ends. CDR3 sequence reads: CASNSRAPEKLFF. CDR3 nucleotides: TGTGCCAGCAATTCGAGAGCCCCCGAAAAACTGTTTTTT.

The chain combines TRBV6-6 with TRBJ1-6; D is ambiguous. Per germline, CDR1 MNHNY and CDR2 SVGAGI (reference sequence). CDR3 length: 15 amino acids. V gave up 6 bases and J gave up 0 bases, with 9 bases separating them. The CDR3 loop is CASRSESSYNSPLHF. CDR3 DNA sequence: TGTGCCAGCAGGTCCGAGAGCTCCTATAATTCACCCCTCCACTTT.